The 24 T cell receptor beta chains listed next were all sequenced from one sample in a study of cytomegalovirus exposure and HLA in healthy donors. Primers: 60 Vbeta forward and 13 Jbeta reverse. Clones were sequenced by immunoSEQ multiplex PCR, and TCRdb holds only the in-frame ones, with some missing. This table has about 110,000 clones, 82% appearing once. Material: PBMCs. The receptor source for this set is a woman aged 18-29 years in good health and CMV-seronegative.

The rearrangement links TRBV27 to TRBJ2-1, with D possibly TRBD2 on 5 matching bases. V lost 2 bases and J lost 8, with 16 bases in between. Germline-derived CDR1 and CDR2 are MNHEY and SMNVEV (reference sequence). This CDR3 is built from 15 residues. The DNA for the CDR3 is TGTGCCAGCAGTTTAATCCCATTAGCGAAGGATGAGCAGTTCTTC. Translated, it gives CASSLIPLAKDEQFF.

The chain employs TRBV5-4 and TRBJ1-2; 7 bases match TRBD1. Germline CDR1 reads SGHNT; CDR2 reads YYREEE (reference sequence). V lost 6 bases to trimming and J lost 2 bases; unmatched junction nucleotides: 4. CDR3 length: 13 residues. As DNA, the CDR3 is TGTGCCAGCACCCCGACAGGGAACTATGGCTACACCTTC. Its protein product is CASTPTGNYGYTF.

The chain combines TRBV19 with TRBJ1-1; D might be TRBD1 (5 bases). This CDR3 is 14 amino acids long. Germline V gene sequence: CDR1 LNHDA, CDR2 SQIVND (reference sequence). Trimming pared 4 bases from V and 4 bases from J, leaving 13 bases between. This CDR3 reads CASSTRGAGTEAFF. CDR3 bases: TGTGCCAGTAGTACAAGGGGTGCAGGCACTGAAGCTTTCTTT.

The chain uses TRBV5-4 and TRBJ2-5; no reliable D call. V lost 0 bases to trimming and J lost 2 bases, with 5 bases between them. This CDR3 has 13 amino acids. Germline V gene sequence: CDR1 SGHNT, CDR2 YYREEE (reference sequence). In DNA, the CDR3 is TGTGCCAGCAGCTTGGTTTCTCAAGAGACCCAGTACTTC. Its translation is CASSLVSQETQYF.

This clone was counted a single time. This chain joins TRBV28 and TRBJ2-7; TRBD2 aligns across 9 bases. This CDR3 is built from 15 residues. Per germline, CDR1 MDHEN and CDR2 SYDVKM. The V segment lost 4 bases and the J segment 0 bases; nucleotides outside the gene matches: 4. As DNA, the CDR3 is TGTGCCAGCAGTTCCACGGGACTAGCCTCCTACGAGCAGTACTTC. Protein product: CASSSTGLASYEQYF.

The chain links TRBV5-1 to TRBJ2-7; 7 positions agree with TRBD1. The V gene end was trimmed by 3 bases and the J gene end by 3 bases; junction bases not matched to a gene: 9. Germline loops: CDR1 SGHRS, CDR2 YFSETQ. This CDR3 spans 15 amino acids. CDR3 sequence: CASSSFGTANYEQYF. The CDR3 region has the DNA TGCGCCAGCAGCTCGTTCGGGACAGCGAACTACGAGCAGTACTTC.

CDR3 residues: CSVRRDRTSYEQYF. The CDR3 nucleotides are TGCAGCGTTCGGCGGGACAGGACATCCTACGAGCAGTACTTC. The chain carries TRBV29-1 and TRBJ2-7; 8 nucleotides agree with TRBD1. The CDR3 runs 14 residues. J lost 1 base, V lost 5 bases, and 7 bases had no gene match. Germline-derived CDR1 and CDR2 are SQVTM and ANQGSEA.

This chain uses TRBV7-6 with TRBJ2-5, with D possibly TRBD2 on 6 matching bases. The germline CDR1 and CDR2 sequences are SGHVS and FNYEAQ. This CDR3 has 15 residues. V dropped 10 bases and J dropped 1 base, with 19 bases sitting between them. This CDR3 is CATILEGGIQETQYF. The CDR3 DNA sequence: TGTGCCACCATCCTCGAGGGCGGGATCCAAGAGACCCAGTACTTC.

This clone is a singleton in its sample. The J gene is TRBJ2-1, the V gene TRBV7-2; a possible D gene is TRBD2 (5 bases). The germline gives CDR1 SGHTA, CDR2 FQGNSA. Trimming removed 2 bases at V and 10 bases at J, with 21 bases between. CDR3 size: 16 residues. The CDR3 nucleotides are TGTGCCAGCAGCTTATTTGGGCAACTTCTCGGGAACGAGCAGTTCTTC. This sequence encodes CASSLFGQLLGNEQFF.

The chain has TRBV29-1 and TRBJ2-3, with TRBD2 identical over 7 bases. Germline lookup yields CDR1 SQVTM and CDR2 ANQGSEA. The CDR3 runs 13 residues. V shed 6 bases, J shed 3 bases, and the junction held 6 bases outside the gene matches. CDR3 coding DNA: TGCAGCGTCGGGGGGATAGCGACAGATACGCAGTATTTT. Translation: CSVGGIATDTQYF.

CDR3 nucleotides: TGCGCCAGCAGCTTCGGGCTAGCGGGTGGCAATGAGCAGTTCTTC. This encodes CASSFGLAGGNEQFF. V is TRBV5-1 and J is TRBJ2-1; 8 nucleotides line up with TRBD2. The germline CDR1 and CDR2 sequences are SGHRS and YFSETQ. The CDR3 spans 15 residues. Trimming removed 2 bases from V and 6 bases from J; junction bases left unmatched: 7.

The chain links TRBV5-1 to TRBJ1-4; TRBD1 matches 10 bases. The trim removed 5 bases at V and 6 bases at J, leaving 10 bases unmatched. This CDR3 spans 16 amino acids. The germline CDR1 and CDR2 sequences are SGHRS and YFSETQ. CDR3 protein: CASSYDGTGADEKLFF. Here the CDR3 DNA reads TGCGCCAGCAGTTACGACGGGACAGGGGCGGATGAAAAACTGTTTTTT.

V and J are TRBV5-5 and TRBJ1-1; 10 bases are shared with TRBD1. Germline V CDR1 and CDR2: SGHKS, YYEKEE (reference sequence). J was trimmed by 1 base and V by 7 bases; bases with no gene match: 4. The CDR3 runs to 14 residues. CDR3 in DNA: TGTGCCAGCGCGGGACAGGGGTGGAACACTGAAGCTTTCTTT. It codes for CASAGQGWNTEAFF.

This sequence joins TRBV12-5 and TRBJ1-1, with D possibly being TRBD1 (6 bases). CDR3 length equals 13 residues. Germline assignment: CDR1 LGHNT and CDR2 FRNRAP. V gave up 3 bases and J gave up 3 bases, with 8 bases separating them. The CDR3 protein is CASGLGGDTEAFF. In nucleotides, the CDR3 is TGTGCTAGTGGTTTAGGGGGGGACACTGAAGCTTTCTTT.

The chain uses TRBV5-1 and TRBJ2-7, with D unclear. Germline CDR1 SGHRS, CDR2 YFSETQ. V lost 0 bases to trimming and J lost 7 bases, with 8 bases between them. The CDR3 consists of 12 residues. The CDR3: CASSLDTLEQYF. The CDR3 DNA follows: TGCGCCAGCAGCTTGGATACATTAGAGCAGTACTTC.

This rearrangement joins TRBV27 to TRBJ1-2; a weak D match, TRBD1 (6 bases). The CDR3 runs 13 residues. Germline assignment: CDR1 MNHEY and CDR2 SMNVEV (reference sequence). Trimming took 5 bases from V and 6 from J, leaving 13 bases between them. The CDR3 protein is CASSRAGVDGYTF. The CDR3, as DNA: TGTGCCAGCAGTAGGGCAGGGGTGGATGGCTACACCTTC.

The J gene is TRBJ2-7, the V gene TRBV15; the D is unclear. V lost 0 bases, J lost 5 bases, and 11 bases lay in between. CDR1 LNHNV and CDR2 YYDKDF come from the germline V gene (reference sequence). The CDR3 is 14 residues long. In DNA form, the CDR3 reads TGTGCCACCAGCAGAGAGAGGTCAGCAGACGAGCAGTACTTC. Translation gives CATSRERSADEQYF.

This sequence joins TRBV2 and TRBJ2-7, with 13 nucleotides matching TRBD2. The V gene's germline CDR1 is SNHLY and CDR2 FYNNEI. The CDR3 is 21 residues long. The ends lost 8 bases at V and 0 bases at J; junction bases unmatched: 22. CDR3 DNA: TGTGCCAGCGGGGGGGTCCCGCCGGCGGGACTAGCGGGGTTAAGCTCCTACGAGCAGTACTTC. Protein: CASGGVPPAGLAGLSSYEQYF.

The chain employs TRBV19 and TRBJ2-2, with unresolved D. Germline V gene sequence: CDR1 LNHDA, CDR2 SQIVND (reference sequence). Trimming took 5 bases from V and 6 from J, leaving 13 bases between them. This CDR3 is built from 14 residues. In DNA form, the CDR3 reads TGTGCCAGTAGTTTCGATCGGGTTCCCGGGGAGCTGTTTTTT. It is translated as CASSFDRVPGELFF.

This sequence joins TRBV28 and TRBJ1-1; D gene ambiguous. The V gene lost 5 bases and the J gene lost 0 bases, with 7 bases spanning the gap. The CDR3 totals 13 residues. Germline-derived CDR1 and CDR2 are MDHEN and SYDVKM. The CDR3 protein is CASSLQLNTEAFF. CDR3 nucleotide sequence: TGTGCCAGCAGTCTCCAGTTGAACACTGAAGCTTTCTTT.

This clone was observed once. This chain links TRBV6-5 with TRBJ2-7, with 8 bases fitting TRBD2. V lost 6 bases to trimming and J lost 4 bases; unmatched junction nucleotides: 8. This CDR3 is built from 14 residues. Looked up from germline, CDR1 is MNHEY and CDR2 is SVGAGI. The CDR3 loop is CASRRGTRNYEQYF. For the CDR3, the DNA is TGTGCCAGCAGGCGAGGGACTAGGAATTACGAGCAGTACTTC.

The chain employs TRBV30 and TRBJ1-6; 9 bases map to TRBD1. The CDR3 length is 14 residues. Unmatched junction bases numbered 9, after V lost 5 bases and J lost 10 bases. Per the germline V gene, CDR1 is GTSNPN and CDR2 is SVGIG (reference sequence). CDR3 bases: TGTGCCTGGGGCCCGGGACAGGGTGGATCACCCCTCCACTTT. Its translation: CAWGPGQGGSPLHF.

V and J are TRBV5-1 and TRBJ1-1; 7 bases map to TRBD1. This CDR3 contains 14 residues. V lost 6 bases and J lost 1; bases outside the gene matches: 6. Germline lookup yields CDR1 SGHRS and CDR2 YFSETQ. CDR3 amino acids: CASIVGTENTEAFF. The CDR3 DNA follows: TGCGCCAGCATTGTCGGGACAGAGAACACTGAAGCTTTCTTT.

This rearrangement joins TRBV18 to TRBJ2-5; 8 positions agree with TRBD2. The J segment lost 4 bases and the V segment lost 8 bases, leaving 9 bases of the junction unmatched. The V gene's germline CDR1 is KGHSH and CDR2 LQKENI. This CDR3 spans 14 amino acids. CDR3 coding DNA: TGTGCCAGCGCGAGCGGGAGTTGGGGAGAGACCCAGTACTTC. As protein: CASASGSWGETQYF.